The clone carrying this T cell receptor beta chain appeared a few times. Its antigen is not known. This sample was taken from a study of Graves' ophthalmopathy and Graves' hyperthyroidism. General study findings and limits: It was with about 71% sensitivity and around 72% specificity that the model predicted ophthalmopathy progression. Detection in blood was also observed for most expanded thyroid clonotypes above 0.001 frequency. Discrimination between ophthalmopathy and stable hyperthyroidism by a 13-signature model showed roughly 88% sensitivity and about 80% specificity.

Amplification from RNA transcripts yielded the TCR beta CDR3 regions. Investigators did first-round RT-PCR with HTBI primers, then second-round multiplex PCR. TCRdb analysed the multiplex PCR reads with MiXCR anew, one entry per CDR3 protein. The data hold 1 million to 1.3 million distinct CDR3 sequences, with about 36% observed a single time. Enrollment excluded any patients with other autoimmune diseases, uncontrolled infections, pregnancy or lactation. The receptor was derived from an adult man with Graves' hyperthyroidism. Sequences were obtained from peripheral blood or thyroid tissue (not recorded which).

The CDR3 DNA reads as TGTGCCAGCAGCCTGGAACGGGGCGGGAGTCAGCCCCAGCATTTT. Its translation is CASSLERGGSQPQHF. This rearrangement joins TRBV11-2 to TRBJ1-5; maybe TRBD1 (5 bases). The CDR3 runs 15 residues. V lost 5 bases to trimming and J lost 6 bases, with 17 bases between them. Germline V gives CDR1 SGHAT, CDR2 FQNNGV.